Below, 4 T cell receptor beta chains from the same sample are listed, as sequenced in a study of PD-L1 blockade in urothelial cancer. Sequencing was performed with immunoSEQ multiplex PCR; in TCRdb, only in-frame clones are kept and a portion is missing. The data show approximately 100,000 clones, over 75% seen once. The sample consisted of PBMCs, taken around atezolizumab (anti-PD-L1) treatment. The receptors here all came from a man aged 45-65 years with urothelial cancer.

This chain joins TRBV5-6 and TRBJ1-2, with TRBD1 identical over 7 bases. The length of the CDR3 is 14 residues. The V and J ends lost 2 bases and 7 bases, in that order; junction bases with no gene match: 8. Germline V gene lookup returns CDR1 SGHDT and CDR2 YYEEEE. This chain's CDR3 is CASSFPHRGGGYTF. Written as DNA, the CDR3 is TGTGCCAGCAGCTTTCCACACAGGGGAGGTGGCTACACCTTC.

The V gene is TRBV6-6, the J gene TRBJ1-2, with 8 positions matching TRBD1. CDR1 is MNHNY and CDR2 is SVGAGI in the germline V gene (reference sequence). The CDR3 runs 14 residues. The trim removed 6 bases at V and 4 bases at J, leaving 7 bases unmatched. The CDR3 region is CASRPLTGVYGYTF. The CDR3 DNA follows: TGTGCCAGCAGGCCCCTGACAGGGGTCTATGGCTACACCTTC.

The J gene is TRBJ1-2, the V gene TRBV29-1; D gene unclear. Per germline, CDR1 SQVTM and CDR2 ANQGSEA. The CDR3 has 13 amino acids. V shed 4 bases and J shed 8 bases, with 17 bases lying between them. The CDR3 DNA sequence: TGCAGCGTTGTCGGGGATTTTTCTTGGGGCTACACCTTC. Translation: CSVVGDFSWGYTF.

This clone was recorded only once. The chain uses TRBV9 and TRBJ2-3, with D possibly being TRBD1 (5 bases). V was pared by 3 bases and J by 2 bases, with 19 bases between. CDR1 and CDR2 (germline): SGDLS, YYNGEE. CDR3 length equals 17 residues. DNA of the CDR3: TGTGCCAGCAGCGACCCCTCCAGGGTGCTCTCCACAGATACGCAGTATTTT. Amino acid sequence: CASSDPSRVLSTDTQYF.